The 11 T cell receptor beta chains given below trace back to one sample, sequenced in a study of technical replicates of blood from several donors. Only in-frame clones appear in the TCRdb table, and some are missing; sequencing was by immunoSEQ multiplex PCR. The data contain fewer than 90,000 clones, around 91% of them seen just once; the ten biggest clones take up about 0.38%. The sequencing input was T cells isolated from PBMCs. The receptors derive from a human donor in good health.

V gene TRBV5-6 combines with J gene TRBJ2-7; D is possibly TRBD2 (6 bases). V was pared by 2 bases and J by 7 bases, with 13 bases between. CDR3 length: 13 amino acids. From germline, CDR1 is SGHDT and CDR2 YYEEEE. This CDR3 reads CASSFGGSGEQYF. As DNA, the CDR3 is TGTGCCAGCAGCTTTGGGGGGTCGGGGGAGCAGTACTTC. Drawing the rest from reference TRBV5-6 and TRBJ2-7, the complete variable domain is DAGVTQSPTHLIKTRGQQVTLRCSPKSGHDTVSWYQQALGQGPQFIFQYYEEEERQRGNFPDRFSGHQFPNYSSELNVNALLLGDSALYLCASSFGGSGEQYFGPGTRLTVT.

This clone was seen just once. The chain recombines TRBV6-1 with TRBJ2-1, with D maybe TRBD2 (5 bases). Trimming shortened V by 6 bases and J by 4 bases, and 13 bases separated the two germline ends. From germline, CDR1 is MNHNS and CDR2 SASEGT. The CDR3 is 14 amino acids. The CDR3 bases are TGTGCCAGCAGACCGACTAATCCATACAATGAGCAGTTCTTC. Protein: CASRPTNPYNEQFF.

The J gene is TRBJ2-5, the V gene TRBV6-5; TRBD2 is a possible D gene (7 bases). Germline V CDR1 and CDR2: MNHEY, SVGAGI. The CDR3 is 12 amino acids. V was trimmed by 10 bases and J by 5 bases, leaving 14 bases between them. CDR3 DNA: TGTGCCACCTGGGAGGGGGGGGAGACCCAGTACTTC. Its translation: CATWEGGETQYF.

J is TRBJ2-5 and V is TRBV28; TRBD2 agrees at 10 bases. This CDR3 comprises 20 residues. The germline gives CDR1 MDHEN, CDR2 SYDVKM. J lost 0 bases, V lost 7 bases, and 20 bases had no gene match. CDR3 loop: CASTGMRRASGRDNQETQYF. The DNA for the CDR3 is TGTGCCAGCACGGGGATGAGGAGGGCTAGCGGGAGAGATAACCAAGAGACCCAGTACTTC.

The genes are TRBV6-5 and TRBJ2-2; 11 bases are a match to TRBD1. There are 14 residues in the CDR3. The V and J ends lost 5 bases and 8 bases, in that order; junction bases with no gene match: 4. CDR1 is MNHEY, CDR2 SVGAGI, per germline. CDR3 in amino acids: CASSRTGGEGELFF. The CDR3 DNA is TGTGCCAGCAGTCGGACAGGGGGCGAGGGGGAGCTGTTTTTT.

The chain combines TRBV13 with TRBJ2-1; D gene uncertain. The germline CDR1 and CDR2 sequences are PRHDT and FYEKMQ (reference sequence). Trimming took off 4 bases at V and 1 base at J, with 5 bases between the two ends. The CDR3 runs to 13 residues. Written as DNA, the CDR3 is TGTGCCAGCAGCTACCAGTCCTACAATGAGCAGTTCTTC. Translated: CASSYQSYNEQFF.

The chain combines TRBV9 with TRBJ2-3; 7 nucleotides align to TRBD2. Germline V lookup: CDR1 SGDLS, CDR2 YYNGEE. The CDR3 runs 17 residues. The V and J ends lost 0 bases and 5 bases, in that order; junction bases with no gene match: 12. The CDR3 DNA is TGTGCCAGCAGCGTAGGAGTTGCGGGACTACTCGGAGATACGCAGTATTTT. Protein: CASSVGVAGLLGDTQYF.

This clone was seen a few times. This chain links TRBV5-1 with TRBJ2-1, with D unresolved. Germline V gene data show CDR1 as SGHRS and CDR2 as YFSETQ. V lost 4 bases to trimming and J lost 0 bases, with 8 bases between them. There are 14 residues in the CDR3. This CDR3 reads CASSPVSSYNEQFF. CDR3 sequence (DNA): TGCGCCAGCAGCCCGGTTAGCTCCTACAATGAGCAGTTCTTC.

The chain couples TRBV5-4 to TRBJ2-7; D gene ambiguous. This CDR3 is built from 13 residues. Germline V gene lookup returns CDR1 SGHNT and CDR2 YYREEE (reference sequence). V was clipped by 2 bases and J by 0 bases, with 6 bases between them. The CDR3 DNA reads TGTGCCAGCAGCTTTACGGGCTCCTACGAGCAGTACTTC. Protein: CASSFTGSYEQYF.

This chain connects TRBV15 to TRBJ2-1; D is possibly TRBD1 (5 bases). Per the germline V gene, CDR1 is LNHNV and CDR2 is YYDKDF (reference sequence). There are 17 residues in the CDR3. V was shortened by 0 bases and J by 6 bases, with 18 bases between the two germline ends. The CDR3 loop is CATSRDPMGLRGNEQFF. CDR3 nucleotides: TGTGCCACCAGCAGAGATCCTATGGGGTTAAGGGGCAATGAGCAGTTCTTC.

CDR3 bases: TGTGCCAGCAGCAGAACGCAGGGGGCGGTGGAAGAGACCCAGTACTTC. Translated, it gives CASSRTQGAVEETQYF. The genes are TRBV13 and TRBJ2-5; 8 nucleotides align to TRBD1. The CDR3 consists of 16 residues. V shed 5 bases, J shed 3 bases, and the junction held 11 bases outside the gene matches. Germline V gene lookup returns CDR1 PRHDT and CDR2 FYEKMQ (reference sequence).